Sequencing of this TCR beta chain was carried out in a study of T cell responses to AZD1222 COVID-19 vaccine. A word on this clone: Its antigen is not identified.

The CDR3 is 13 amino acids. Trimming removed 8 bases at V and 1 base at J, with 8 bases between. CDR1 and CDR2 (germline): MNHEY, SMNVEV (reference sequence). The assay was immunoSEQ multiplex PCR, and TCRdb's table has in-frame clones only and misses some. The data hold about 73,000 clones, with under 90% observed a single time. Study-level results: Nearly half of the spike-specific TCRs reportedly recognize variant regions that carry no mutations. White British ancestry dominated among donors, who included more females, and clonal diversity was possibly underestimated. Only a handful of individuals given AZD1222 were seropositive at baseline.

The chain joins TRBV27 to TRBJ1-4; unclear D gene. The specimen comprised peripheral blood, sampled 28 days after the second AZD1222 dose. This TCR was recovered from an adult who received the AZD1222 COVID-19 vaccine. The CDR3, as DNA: TGTGCCAGCCGTTCCAGAACTAATGAAAAACTGTTTTTT. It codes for CASRSRTNEKLFF. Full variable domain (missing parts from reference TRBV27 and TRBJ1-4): EAQVTQNPRYLITVTGKKLTVTCSQNMNHEYMSWYRQDPGLGLRQIYYSMNVEVTDKGDVPEGYKVSRKEKRNFPLILESPSPNQTSLYFCASRSRTNEKLFFGSGTQLSVL.